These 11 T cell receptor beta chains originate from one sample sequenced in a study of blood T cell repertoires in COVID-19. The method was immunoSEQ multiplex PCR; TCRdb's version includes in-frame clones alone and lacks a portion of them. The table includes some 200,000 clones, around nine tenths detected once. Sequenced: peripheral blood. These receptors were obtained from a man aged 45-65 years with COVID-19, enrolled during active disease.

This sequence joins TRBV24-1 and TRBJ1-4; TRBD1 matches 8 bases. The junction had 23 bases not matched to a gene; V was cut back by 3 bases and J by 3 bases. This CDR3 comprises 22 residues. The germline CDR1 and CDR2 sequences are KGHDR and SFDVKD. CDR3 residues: CATSDGDPGTGIEDTANEKLFF. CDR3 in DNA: TGTGCCACCAGTGATGGGGACCCCGGGACAGGAATAGAGGACACGGCTAATGAAAAACTGTTTTTT.

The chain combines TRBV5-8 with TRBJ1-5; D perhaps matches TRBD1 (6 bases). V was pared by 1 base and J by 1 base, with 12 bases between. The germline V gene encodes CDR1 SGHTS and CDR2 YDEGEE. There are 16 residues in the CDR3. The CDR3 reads CASSLRGALSNQPQHF. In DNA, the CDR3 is TGTGCCAGCAGCTTGCGGGGGGCTCTAAGCAATCAGCCCCAGCATTTT.

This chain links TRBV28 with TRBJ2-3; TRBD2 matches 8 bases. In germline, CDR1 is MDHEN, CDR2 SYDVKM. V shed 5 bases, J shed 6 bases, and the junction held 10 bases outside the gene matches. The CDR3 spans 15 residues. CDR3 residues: CASSPGLVYSDTQYF. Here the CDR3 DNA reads TGTGCCAGCAGTCCGGGACTAGTTTATTCGGATACGCAGTATTTT.

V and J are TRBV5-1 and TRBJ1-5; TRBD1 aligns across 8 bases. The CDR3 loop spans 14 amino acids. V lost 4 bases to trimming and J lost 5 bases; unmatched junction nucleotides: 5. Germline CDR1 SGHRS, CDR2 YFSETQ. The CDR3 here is CASSAGQGDQPQHF. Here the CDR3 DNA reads TGCGCCAGCAGCGCCGGACAGGGTGATCAGCCCCAGCATTTT.

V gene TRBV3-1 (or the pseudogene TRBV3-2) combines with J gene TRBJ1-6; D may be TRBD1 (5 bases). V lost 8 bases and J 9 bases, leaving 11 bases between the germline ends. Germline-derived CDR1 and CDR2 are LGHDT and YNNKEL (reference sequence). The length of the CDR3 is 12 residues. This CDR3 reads CASEQGSSPLHF. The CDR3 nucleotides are TGTGCCAGCGAGCAGGGTAGTTCACCCCTCCACTTT.

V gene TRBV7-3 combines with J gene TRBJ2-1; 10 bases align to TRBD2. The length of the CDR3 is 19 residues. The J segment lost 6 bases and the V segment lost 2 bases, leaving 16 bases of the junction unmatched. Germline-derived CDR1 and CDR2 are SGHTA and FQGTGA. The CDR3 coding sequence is TGTGCCAGCAGCTTAGGATTAGGGCTAGCGGGAGTGGCTTCCAATGAGCAGTTCTTC. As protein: CASSLGLGLAGVASNEQFF.

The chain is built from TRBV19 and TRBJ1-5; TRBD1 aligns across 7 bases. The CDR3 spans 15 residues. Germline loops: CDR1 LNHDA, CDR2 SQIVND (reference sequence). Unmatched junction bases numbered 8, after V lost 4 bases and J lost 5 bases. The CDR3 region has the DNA TGTGCCAGTAGTACACGGACAGGCCTCGATCAGCCCCAGCATTTT. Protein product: CASSTRTGLDQPQHF.

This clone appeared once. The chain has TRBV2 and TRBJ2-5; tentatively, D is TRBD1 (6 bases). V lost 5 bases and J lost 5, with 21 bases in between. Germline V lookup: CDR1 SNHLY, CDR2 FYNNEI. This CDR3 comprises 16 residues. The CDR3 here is CASSRNRVGSQETQYF. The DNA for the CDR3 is TGTGCCAGCAGTCGAAACAGGGTGGGATCCCAGGAGACCCAGTACTTC. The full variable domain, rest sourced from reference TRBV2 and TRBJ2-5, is EPEVTQTPSHQVTQMGQEVILRCVPISNHLYFYWYRQILGQKVEFLVSFYNNEISEKSEIFDDQFSVERPDGSNFTLKIRSTKLEDSAMYFCASSRNRVGSQETQYFGPGTRLLVL.

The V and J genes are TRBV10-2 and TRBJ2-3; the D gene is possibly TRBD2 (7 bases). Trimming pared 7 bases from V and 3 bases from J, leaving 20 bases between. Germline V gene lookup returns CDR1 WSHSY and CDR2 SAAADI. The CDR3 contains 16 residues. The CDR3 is CASTWGGAFMTDTQYF. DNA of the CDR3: TGCGCCAGCACGTGGGGGGGGGCATTCATGACAGATACGCAGTATTTT.

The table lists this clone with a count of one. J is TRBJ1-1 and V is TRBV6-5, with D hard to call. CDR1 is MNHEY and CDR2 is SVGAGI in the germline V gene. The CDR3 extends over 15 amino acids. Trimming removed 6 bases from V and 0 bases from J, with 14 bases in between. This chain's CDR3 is CASRVVVGLNTEAFF. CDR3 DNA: TGTGCCAGCAGAGTCGTTGTGGGCCTGAACACTGAAGCTTTCTTT.

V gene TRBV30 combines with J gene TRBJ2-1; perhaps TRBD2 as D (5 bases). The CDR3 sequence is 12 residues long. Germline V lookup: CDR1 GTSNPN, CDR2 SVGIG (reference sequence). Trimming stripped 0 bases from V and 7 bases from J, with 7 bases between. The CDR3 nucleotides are TGTGCCTGGAGTGTACGGGGAAATGAGCAGTTCTTC. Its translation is CAWSVRGNEQFF.